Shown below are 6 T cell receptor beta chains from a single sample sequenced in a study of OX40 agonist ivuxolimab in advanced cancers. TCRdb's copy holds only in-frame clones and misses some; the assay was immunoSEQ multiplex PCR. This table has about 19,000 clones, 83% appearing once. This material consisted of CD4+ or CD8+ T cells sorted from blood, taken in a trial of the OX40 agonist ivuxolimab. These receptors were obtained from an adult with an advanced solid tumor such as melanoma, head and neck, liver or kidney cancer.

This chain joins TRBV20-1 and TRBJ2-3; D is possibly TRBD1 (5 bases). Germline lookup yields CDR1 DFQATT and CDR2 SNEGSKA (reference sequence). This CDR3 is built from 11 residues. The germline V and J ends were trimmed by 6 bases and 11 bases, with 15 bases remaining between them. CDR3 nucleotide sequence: TGCAGTGCGACGACAGACCGCGGGCAGTATTTT. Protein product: CSATTDRGQYF.

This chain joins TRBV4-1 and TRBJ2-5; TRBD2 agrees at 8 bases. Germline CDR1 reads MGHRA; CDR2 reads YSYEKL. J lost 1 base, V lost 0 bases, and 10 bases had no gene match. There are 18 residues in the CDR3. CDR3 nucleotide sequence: TGCGCCAGCAGCCAAGAATGGGAGGGCGGGGGGATCCAAGAGACCCAGTACTTC. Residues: CASSQEWEGGGIQETQYF.

In DNA, the CDR3 is TGCGCCAGCAGCTTAGACAGGTCCGACGAGCAGTACTTC. This encodes CASSLDRSDEQYF. This chain joins TRBV5-1 and TRBJ2-7, with D maybe TRBD1 (6 bases). V dropped 2 bases and J dropped 5 bases, with 11 bases sitting between them. Germline V gene data show CDR1 as SGHRS and CDR2 as YFSETQ. The CDR3 extends over 13 amino acids.

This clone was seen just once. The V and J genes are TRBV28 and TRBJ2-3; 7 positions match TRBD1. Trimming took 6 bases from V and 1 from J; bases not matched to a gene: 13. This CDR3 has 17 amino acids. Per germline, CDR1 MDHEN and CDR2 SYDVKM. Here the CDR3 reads CASSWPRSDRGTDTQYF. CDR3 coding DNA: TGTGCCAGCAGCTGGCCGCGCTCTGACAGGGGCACAGATACGCAGTATTTT.

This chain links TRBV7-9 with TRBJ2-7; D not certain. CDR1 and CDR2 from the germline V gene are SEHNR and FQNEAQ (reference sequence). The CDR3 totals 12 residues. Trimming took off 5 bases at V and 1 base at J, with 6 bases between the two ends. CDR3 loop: CASSPMSYEQYF. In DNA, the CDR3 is TGTGCCAGCAGCCCCATGTCCTACGAGCAGTACTTC. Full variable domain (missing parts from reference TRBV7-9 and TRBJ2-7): DTGVSQNPRHKITKRGQNVTFRCDPISEHNRLYWYRQTLGQGPEFLTYFQNEAQLEKSRLLSDRFSAERPKGSFSTLEIQRTEQGDSAMYLCASSPMSYEQYFGPGTRLTVT.

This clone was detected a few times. CDR3 in amino acids: CASSLGTGSNEKLFF. Here the CDR3 DNA reads TGCGCCAGCAGCCTCGGGACAGGCTCTAATGAAAAACTGTTTTTT. The chain is built from TRBV4-3 and TRBJ1-4, with 8 positions matching TRBD1. Germline CDR1 is LGHNA and CDR2 is YSLEER. Losses at the gene ends were 4 bases for V and 3 bases for J; bases not matched to a gene: 4. CDR3 length equals 15 residues.